This TCR beta chain came from a study of T-cell reconstitution after alpha-beta-depleted transplantation in children listed by TCRdb under 2016. In the study overall: Using TCR repertoire profiling, the study followed T-cell immune reconstitution in a quantitative way in children after TCRalphabeta/CD19-depleted allogeneic hematopoietic cell transplantation. Study-wide conclusions, independent of this receptor: Over subsequent months, a decline in hyperexpanded clone frequencies was noted, and after one year, T-cell counts and TCRbeta diversity were mostly ascribed to newly produced T cells. The apparently early alphabetaT-cell count recovery about two months after transplant was reportedly dependent on only several hundred rapidly expanded clones derived from non-depleted graft cells. In some patients, high TCRbeta diversity at day 60 was attributed to recipient T cells and intrathymic progenitors that had survived conditioning.

With respect to this clonotype: What antigen it recognizes has not been identified. Base-call qualities are not available, and no considerably larger clone is one nucleotide away.

CDR1 and CDR2 were assigned from the germline V gene as WSHSY and SAAADI. CDR3 length: 17 amino acids, cysteine to phenylalanine. Of the read, only the CDR3 DNA is kept; its 51 bases are in frame from base 1. Here V drops 0 bases and J drops 2 bases, and the junction holds 9 bases not matched to any gene. The treatment or condition tag for this specimen amounts to: allogeneic hematopoietic cell transplantation with graft depleted of TCRalphabeta T cells and CD19 B cells. TCRalphabeta/CD19-depleted allogeneic hematopoietic cell grafts were given to the transplant recipients, all of whom were children. The method behind the library was PCR. Sequencing instrument: Illumina HiSeq 2500. To normalize quantification of the TCRbeta repertoire, the TCR libraries were built with molecular barcoding that relied on unique molecular identifiers. Clones were called with MiXCR by TCRdb after fastp trimmed the public reads at Q25, and only in-frame beta chains were retained. Each record represents a unique CDR3 protein, reported with the most common genes and DNA among its rows. A total of about 440,000 distinct CDR3 sequences appear in this sample, roughly two fifths of them only once. Clones ranked in the top ten supply roughly a quarter of the sample.

The chain was built from TRBV10-2 and TRBJ2-7; TRBD2 agrees with 8 junctional bases. This material consisted of PBMCs, taken before TCRalphabeta/CD19-depleted stem cell transplant. The TCR was taken from a girl aged 2 to 10 with aplastic anemia, due to receive a stem cell transplant. The CDR3 in this case is CASSESGTSGTPYEQYF. The DNA reads TGCGCCAGCAGTGAGTCGGGAACTAGCGGAACCCCCTACGAGCAGTACTTC.